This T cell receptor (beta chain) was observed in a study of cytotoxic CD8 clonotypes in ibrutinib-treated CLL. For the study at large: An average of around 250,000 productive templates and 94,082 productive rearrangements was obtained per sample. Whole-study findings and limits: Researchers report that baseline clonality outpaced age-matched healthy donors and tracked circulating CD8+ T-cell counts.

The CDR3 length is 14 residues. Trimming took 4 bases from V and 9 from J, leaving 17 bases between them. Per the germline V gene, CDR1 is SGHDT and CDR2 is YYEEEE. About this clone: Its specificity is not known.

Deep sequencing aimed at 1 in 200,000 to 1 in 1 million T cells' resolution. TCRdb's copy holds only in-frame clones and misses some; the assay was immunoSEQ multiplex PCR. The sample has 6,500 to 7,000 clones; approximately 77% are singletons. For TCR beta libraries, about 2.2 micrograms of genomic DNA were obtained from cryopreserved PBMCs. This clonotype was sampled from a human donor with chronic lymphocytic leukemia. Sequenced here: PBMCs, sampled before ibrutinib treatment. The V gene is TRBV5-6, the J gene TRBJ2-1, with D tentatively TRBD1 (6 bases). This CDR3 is CASSLTGFRVEQFF. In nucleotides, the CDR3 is TGTGCCAGCAGCCTGACAGGTTTCCGTGTTGAGCAGTTCTTC.